This T cell receptor (beta chain) was captured in a study of metastatic and nonmetastatic thyroid tumors. Study-wide background: Repertoires from malignant and benign thyroid patients were compared across blood and tumor or nodule tissue. Study findings and constraints: Significantly greater TCR beta diversity was reportedly found in malignant thyroid tumors than in benign nodules (in blood and tumor).

All patients were untreated before thyroid surgery. Authors' data handling: Clinicopathological groups supplied CDR3 differences that were used to build a distant-metastasis classifier for papillary thyroid cancer. TCRdb re-called the PCR reads with MiXCR. TCRdb's processing, not the study's, gives the V and J calls here. The table has approximately 20,000 clones, 12% seen once. This clone showed up many times. What it recognizes is unknown. A much larger clone differs from this one at a single base, so this may be a read error. CDR1 and CDR2 (germline): LNHDA, SQIVND (reference sequence). CDR3 size: 13 residues.

The chain has TRBV19 and TRBJ1-2; D uncertain. The specimen sequenced was blood. The origin of this receptor is a male donor with papillary thyroid cancer or a benign thyroid nodule (not recorded which). Some clones in this sample may be carry-over from other donors' samples. CDR3 in amino acids: CASSIGTSYSYTF. DNA of the CDR3: TGTGCCAGTAGTATAGGGACGAGCTATAGCTACACCTTC.